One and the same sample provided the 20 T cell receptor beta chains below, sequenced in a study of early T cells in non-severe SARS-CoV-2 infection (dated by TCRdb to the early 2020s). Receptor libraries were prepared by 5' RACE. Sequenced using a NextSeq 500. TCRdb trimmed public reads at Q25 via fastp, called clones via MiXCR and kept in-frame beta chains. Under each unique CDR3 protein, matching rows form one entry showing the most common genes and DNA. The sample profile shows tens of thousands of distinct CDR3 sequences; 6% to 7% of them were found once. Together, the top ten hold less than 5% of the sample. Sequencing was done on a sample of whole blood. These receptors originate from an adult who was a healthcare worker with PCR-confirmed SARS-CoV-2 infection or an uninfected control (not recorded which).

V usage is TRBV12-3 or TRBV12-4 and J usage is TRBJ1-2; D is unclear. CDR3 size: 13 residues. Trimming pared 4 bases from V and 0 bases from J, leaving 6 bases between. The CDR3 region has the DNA TGTGCCAGCAGTTCCGGACCTAACTATGGCTACACCTTC. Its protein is CASSSGPNYGYTF.

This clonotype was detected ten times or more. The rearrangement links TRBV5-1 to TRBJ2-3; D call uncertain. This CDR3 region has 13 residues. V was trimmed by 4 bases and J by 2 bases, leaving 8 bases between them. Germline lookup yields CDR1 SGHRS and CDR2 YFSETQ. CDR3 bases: TGCGCCAGCAGCCCCTATTCCACAGATACGCAGTATTTT. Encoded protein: CASSPYSTDTQYF.

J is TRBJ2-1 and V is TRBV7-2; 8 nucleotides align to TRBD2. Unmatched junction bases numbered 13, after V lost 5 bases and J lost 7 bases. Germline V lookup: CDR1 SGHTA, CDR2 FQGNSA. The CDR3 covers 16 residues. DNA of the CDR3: TGTGCCAGCAGCGCCCCAGGCGGGGGGCGGGTGAATGAGCAGTTCTTC. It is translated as CASSAPGGGRVNEQFF.

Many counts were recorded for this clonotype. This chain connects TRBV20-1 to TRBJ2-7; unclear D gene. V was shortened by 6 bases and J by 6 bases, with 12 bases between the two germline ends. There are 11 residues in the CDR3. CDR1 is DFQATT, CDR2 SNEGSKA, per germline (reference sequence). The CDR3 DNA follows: TGCAGTGCGGACCAGGTGGGCGAGCAGTACTTC. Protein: CSADQVGEQYF.

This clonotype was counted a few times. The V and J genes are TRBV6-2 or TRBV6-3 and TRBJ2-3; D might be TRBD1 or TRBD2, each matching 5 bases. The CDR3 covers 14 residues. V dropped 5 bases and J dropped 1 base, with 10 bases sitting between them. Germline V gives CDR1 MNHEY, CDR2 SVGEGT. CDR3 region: CASSLMGGTDTQYF. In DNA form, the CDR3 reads TGTGCCAGCAGTCTAATGGGGGGCACAGATACGCAGTATTTT.

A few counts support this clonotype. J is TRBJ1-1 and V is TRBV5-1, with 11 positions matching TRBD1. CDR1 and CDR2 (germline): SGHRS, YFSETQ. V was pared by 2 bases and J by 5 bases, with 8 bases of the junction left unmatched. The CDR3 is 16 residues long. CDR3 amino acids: CASSLLPGTGGTEAFF. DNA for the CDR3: TGCGCCAGCAGCTTACTCCCCGGGACAGGGGGAACTGAAGCTTTCTTT.

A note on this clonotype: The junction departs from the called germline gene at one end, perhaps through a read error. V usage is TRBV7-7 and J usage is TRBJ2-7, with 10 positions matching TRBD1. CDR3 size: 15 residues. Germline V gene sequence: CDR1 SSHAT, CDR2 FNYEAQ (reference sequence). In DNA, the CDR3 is TGTGCTAGCAGCTCCGGGACAGGGGCCCCCTACGAGCAGTACTTC. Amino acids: CASSSGTGAPYEQYF. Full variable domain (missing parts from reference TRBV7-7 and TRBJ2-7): GAGVSQSPRYKVTKRGQDVTLRCDPISSHATLYWYQQALGQGPEFLTYFNYEAQPDKSGLPSDRFSAERPEGSISTLTIQRTEQRDSAMYRCASSSGTGAPYEQYFGPGTRLTVT.

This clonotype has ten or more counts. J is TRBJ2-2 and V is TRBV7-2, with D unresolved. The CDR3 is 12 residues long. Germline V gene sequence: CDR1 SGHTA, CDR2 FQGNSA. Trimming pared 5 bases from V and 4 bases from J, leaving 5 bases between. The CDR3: CASSPSTGELFF. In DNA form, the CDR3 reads TGTGCCAGCAGCCCAAGCACCGGGGAGCTGTTTTTT.

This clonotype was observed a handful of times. The CDR3 bases are TGTGCCAGCAGGCAAGGGGTCTACGAGCAGTACTTC. It yields the protein CASRQGVYEQYF. The chain employs TRBV6-2 or TRBV6-3 and TRBJ2-7; possibly TRBD1 for D (5 bases). There are 12 residues in the CDR3. The germline V and J ends were trimmed by 6 bases and 3 bases, with 9 bases remaining between them. The germline CDR1 and CDR2 sequences are MNHEY and SVGEGT.

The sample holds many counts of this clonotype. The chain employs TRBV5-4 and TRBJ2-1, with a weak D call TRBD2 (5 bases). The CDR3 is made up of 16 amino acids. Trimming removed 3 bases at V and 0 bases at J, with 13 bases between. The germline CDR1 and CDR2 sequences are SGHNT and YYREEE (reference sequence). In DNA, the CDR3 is TGTGCCAGCAGCTCGGTTGGGGAGAGCTCCTACAATGAGCAGTTCTTC. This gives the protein CASSSVGESSYNEQFF.

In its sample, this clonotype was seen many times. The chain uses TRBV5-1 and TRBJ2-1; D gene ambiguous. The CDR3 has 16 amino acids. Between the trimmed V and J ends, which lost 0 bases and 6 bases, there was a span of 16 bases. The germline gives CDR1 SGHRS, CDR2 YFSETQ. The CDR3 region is CASSLVSGNRGNEQFF. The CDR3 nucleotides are TGCGCCAGCAGCTTGGTTTCCGGAAACCGCGGCAATGAGCAGTTCTTC. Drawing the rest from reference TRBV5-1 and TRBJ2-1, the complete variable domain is KAGVTQTPRYLIKTRGQQVTLSCSPISGHRSVSWYQQTPGQGLQFLFEYFSETQRNKGNFPGRFSGRQFSNSRSEMNVSTLELGDSALYLCASSLVSGNRGNEQFFGPGTRLTVL.

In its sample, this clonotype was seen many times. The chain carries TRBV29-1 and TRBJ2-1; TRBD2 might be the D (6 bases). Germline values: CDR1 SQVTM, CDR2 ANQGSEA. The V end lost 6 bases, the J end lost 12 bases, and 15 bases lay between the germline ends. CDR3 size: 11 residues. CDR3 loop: CSVGQRGSQFF. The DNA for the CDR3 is TGCAGCGTCGGGCAACGGGGGTCGCAGTTCTTC.

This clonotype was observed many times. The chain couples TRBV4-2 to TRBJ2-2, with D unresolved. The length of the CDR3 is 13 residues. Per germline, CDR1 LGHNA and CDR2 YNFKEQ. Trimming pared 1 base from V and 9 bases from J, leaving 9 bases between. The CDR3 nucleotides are TGTGCCAGCAGCCAAGGACTCCCTTGGGAGCTGTTTTTT. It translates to CASSQGLPWELFF.

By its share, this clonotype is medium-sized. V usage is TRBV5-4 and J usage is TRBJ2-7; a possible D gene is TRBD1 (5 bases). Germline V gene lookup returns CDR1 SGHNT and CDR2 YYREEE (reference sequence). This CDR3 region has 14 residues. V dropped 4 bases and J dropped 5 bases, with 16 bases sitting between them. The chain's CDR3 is CASSPDTGYNEQYF. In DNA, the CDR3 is TGTGCCAGCAGCCCGGACACAGGATACAACGAGCAGTACTTC. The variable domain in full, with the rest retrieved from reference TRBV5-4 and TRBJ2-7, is ETGVTQSPTHLIKTRGQQVTLRCSSQSGHNTVSWYQQALGQGPQFIFQYYREEENGRGNFPPRFSGLQFPNYSSELNVNALELDDSALYLCASSPDTGYNEQYFGPGTRLTVT.

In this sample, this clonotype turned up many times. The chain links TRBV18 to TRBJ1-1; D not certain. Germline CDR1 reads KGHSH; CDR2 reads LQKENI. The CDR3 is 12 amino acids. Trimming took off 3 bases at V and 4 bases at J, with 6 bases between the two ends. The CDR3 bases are TGTGCCAGCTCACCCGAGGGCACTGAAGCTTTCTTT. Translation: CASSPEGTEAFF.

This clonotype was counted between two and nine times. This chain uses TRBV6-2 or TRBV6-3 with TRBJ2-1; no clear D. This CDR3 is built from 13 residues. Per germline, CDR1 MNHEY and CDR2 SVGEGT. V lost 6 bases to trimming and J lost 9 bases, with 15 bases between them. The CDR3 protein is CASSQGEPGEQFF. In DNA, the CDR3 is TGTGCCAGCAGCCAAGGTGAGCCTGGTGAGCAGTTCTTC.

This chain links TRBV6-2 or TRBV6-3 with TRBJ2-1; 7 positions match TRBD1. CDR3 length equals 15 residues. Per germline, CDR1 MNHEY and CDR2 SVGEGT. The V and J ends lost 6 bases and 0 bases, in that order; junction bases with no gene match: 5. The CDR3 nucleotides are TGTGCCAGCAGCCAGGGGGTAAGCTCCTACAATGAGCAGTTCTTC. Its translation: CASSQGVSSYNEQFF.

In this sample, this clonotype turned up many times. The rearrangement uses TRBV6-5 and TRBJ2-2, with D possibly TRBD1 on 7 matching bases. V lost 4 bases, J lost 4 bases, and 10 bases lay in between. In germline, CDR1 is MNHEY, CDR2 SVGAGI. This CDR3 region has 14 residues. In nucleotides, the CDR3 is TGTGCCAGCAGTTTGCGGGACAGCACCGGGGAGCTGTTTTTT. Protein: CASSLRDSTGELFF.

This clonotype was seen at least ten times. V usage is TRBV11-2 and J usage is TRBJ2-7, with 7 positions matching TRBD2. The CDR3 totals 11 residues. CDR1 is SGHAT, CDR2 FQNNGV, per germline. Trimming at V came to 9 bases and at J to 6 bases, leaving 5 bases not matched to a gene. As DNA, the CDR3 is TGTGCCAGTCGCGGGGGAAGCGAGCAGTACTTC. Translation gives CASRGGSEQYF.

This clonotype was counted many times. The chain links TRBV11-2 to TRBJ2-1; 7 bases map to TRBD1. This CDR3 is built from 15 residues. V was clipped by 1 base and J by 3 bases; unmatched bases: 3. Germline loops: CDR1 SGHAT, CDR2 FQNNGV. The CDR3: CASSLAGTVYNEQFF. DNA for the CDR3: TGTGCCAGCAGCTTAGCCGGGACAGTCTACAATGAGCAGTTCTTC.